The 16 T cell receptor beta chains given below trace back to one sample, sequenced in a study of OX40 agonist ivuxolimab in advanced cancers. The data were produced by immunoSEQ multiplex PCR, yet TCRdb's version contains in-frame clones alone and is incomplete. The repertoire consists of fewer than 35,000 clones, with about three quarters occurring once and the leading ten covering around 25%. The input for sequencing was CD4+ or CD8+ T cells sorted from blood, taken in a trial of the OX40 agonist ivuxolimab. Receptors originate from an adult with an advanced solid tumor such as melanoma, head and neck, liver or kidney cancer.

This CDR3 is CAISARGLSYEQYF. The CDR3 DNA reads TGTGCCATCAGTGCACGGGGGCTGTCCTACGAGCAGTACTTC. The gene calls are TRBV10-3 and TRBJ2-7; perhaps D is TRBD1 or TRBD2 (6 bases each). The CDR3 consists of 14 residues. Germline-derived CDR1 and CDR2 are ENHRY and SYGVKD. V was trimmed by 4 bases and J by 1 base, leaving 11 bases between them.

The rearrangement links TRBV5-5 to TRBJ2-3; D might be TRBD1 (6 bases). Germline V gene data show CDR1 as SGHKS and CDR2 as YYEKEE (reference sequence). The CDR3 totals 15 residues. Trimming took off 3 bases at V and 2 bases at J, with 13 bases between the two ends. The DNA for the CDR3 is TGTGCCAGCAGCTACCACAGGGTATCCACAGATACGCAGTATTTT. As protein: CASSYHRVSTDTQYF.

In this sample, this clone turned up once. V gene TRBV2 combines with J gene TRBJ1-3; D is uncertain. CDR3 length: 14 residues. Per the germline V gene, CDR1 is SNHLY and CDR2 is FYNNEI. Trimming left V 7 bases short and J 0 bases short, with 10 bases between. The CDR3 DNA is TGTGCCAGCAATCGACCGAGCTCTGGAAACACCATATATTTT. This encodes CASNRPSSGNTIYF.

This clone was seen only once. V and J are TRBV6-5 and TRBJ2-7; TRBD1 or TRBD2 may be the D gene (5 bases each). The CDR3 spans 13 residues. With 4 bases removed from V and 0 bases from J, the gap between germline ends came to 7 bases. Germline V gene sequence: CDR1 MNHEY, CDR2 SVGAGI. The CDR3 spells CASSWGSSYEQYF. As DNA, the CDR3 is TGTGCCAGCAGTTGGGGGAGCTCCTACGAGCAGTACTTC.

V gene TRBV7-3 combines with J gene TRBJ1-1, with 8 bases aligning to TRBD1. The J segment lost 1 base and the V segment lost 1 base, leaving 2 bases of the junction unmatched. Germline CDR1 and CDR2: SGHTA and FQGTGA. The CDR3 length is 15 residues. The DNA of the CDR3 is TGTGCCAGCAGCTTAAGCGGGACAGGGAACACTGAAGCTTTCTTT. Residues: CASSLSGTGNTEAFF.

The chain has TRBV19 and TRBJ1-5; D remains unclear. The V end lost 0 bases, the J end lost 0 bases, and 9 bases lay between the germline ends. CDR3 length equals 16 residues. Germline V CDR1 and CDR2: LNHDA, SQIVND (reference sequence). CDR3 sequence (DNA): TGTGCCAGTAGTATAGACAGAGTTCATAGCAATCAGCCCCAGCATTTT. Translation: CASSIDRVHSNQPQHF.

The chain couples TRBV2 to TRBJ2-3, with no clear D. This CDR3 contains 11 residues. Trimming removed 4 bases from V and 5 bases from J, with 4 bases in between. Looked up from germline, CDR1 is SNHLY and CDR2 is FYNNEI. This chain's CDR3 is CASSALDTQYF. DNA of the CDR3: TGTGCCAGCAGTGCGCTAGATACGCAGTATTTT.

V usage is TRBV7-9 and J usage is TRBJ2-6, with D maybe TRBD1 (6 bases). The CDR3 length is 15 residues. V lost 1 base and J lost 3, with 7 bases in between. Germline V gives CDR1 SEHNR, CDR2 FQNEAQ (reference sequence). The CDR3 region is CASSLEGDGANVLTF. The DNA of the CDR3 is TGTGCCAGCAGCTTAGAGGGGGATGGGGCCAACGTCCTGACTTTC.

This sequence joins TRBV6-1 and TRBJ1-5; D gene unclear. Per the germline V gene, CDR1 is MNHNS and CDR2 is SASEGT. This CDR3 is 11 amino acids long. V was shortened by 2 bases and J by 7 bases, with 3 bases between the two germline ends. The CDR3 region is CASSELQPQHF. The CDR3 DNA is TGTGCCAGCAGTGAACTCCAGCCCCAGCATTTT.

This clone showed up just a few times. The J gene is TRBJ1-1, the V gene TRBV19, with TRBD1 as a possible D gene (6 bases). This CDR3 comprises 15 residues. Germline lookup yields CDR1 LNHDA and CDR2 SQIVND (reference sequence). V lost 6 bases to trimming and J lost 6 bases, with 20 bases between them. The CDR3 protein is CASRAGTRIRSEAFF. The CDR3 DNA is TGTGCCAGTAGGGCCGGGACACGAATAAGGTCTGAAGCTTTCTTT. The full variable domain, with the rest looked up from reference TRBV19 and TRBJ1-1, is DGGITQSPKYLFRKEGQNVTLSCEQNLNHDAMYWYRQDPGQGLRLIYYSQIVNDFQKGDIAEGYSVSREKKESFPLTVTSAQKNPTAFYLCASRAGTRIRSEAFFGQGTRLTVV.

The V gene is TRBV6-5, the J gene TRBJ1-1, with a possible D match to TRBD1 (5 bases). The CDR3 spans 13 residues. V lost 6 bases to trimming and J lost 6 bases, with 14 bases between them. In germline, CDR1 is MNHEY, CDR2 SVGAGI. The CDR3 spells CASRHGTTSEAFF. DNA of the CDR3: TGTGCCAGCAGACACGGGACCACGTCTGAAGCTTTCTTT.

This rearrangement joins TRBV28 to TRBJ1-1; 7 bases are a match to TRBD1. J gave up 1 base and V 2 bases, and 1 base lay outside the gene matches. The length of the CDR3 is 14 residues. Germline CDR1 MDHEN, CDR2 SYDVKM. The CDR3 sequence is CASSLGDRNTEAFF. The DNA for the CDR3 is TGTGCCAGCAGTTTAGGGGACAGGAACACTGAAGCTTTCTTT.

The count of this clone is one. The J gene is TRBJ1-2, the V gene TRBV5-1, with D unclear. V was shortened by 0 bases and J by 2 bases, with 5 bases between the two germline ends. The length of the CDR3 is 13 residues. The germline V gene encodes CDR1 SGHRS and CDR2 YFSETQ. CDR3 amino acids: CASSLGENYGYTF. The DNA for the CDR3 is TGCGCCAGCAGCTTGGGTGAGAACTATGGCTACACCTTC. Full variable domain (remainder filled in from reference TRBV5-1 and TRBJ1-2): KAGVTQTPRYLIKTRGQQVTLSCSPISGHRSVSWYQQTPGQGLQFLFEYFSETQRNKGNFPGRFSGRQFSNSRSEMNVSTLELGDSALYLCASSLGENYGYTFGSGTRLTVV.

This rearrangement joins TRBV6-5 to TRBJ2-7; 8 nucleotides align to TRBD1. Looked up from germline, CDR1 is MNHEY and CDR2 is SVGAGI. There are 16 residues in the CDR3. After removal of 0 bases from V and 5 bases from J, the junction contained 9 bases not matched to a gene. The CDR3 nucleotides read TGTGCCAGCAGTTACTCACTGGACAGGGTTACGGACGAGCAGTACTTC. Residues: CASSYSLDRVTDEQYF.

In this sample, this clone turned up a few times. The CDR3 sequence is CAIKGTSGATDTQYF. Here the CDR3 DNA reads TGTGCCATCAAGGGGACTAGCGGAGCCACAGATACGCAGTATTTT. The V gene is TRBV10-3, the J gene TRBJ2-3, with 11 nucleotides matching TRBD2. V shed 7 bases, J shed 2 bases, and the junction held 5 bases outside the gene matches. There are 15 residues in the CDR3. From germline, CDR1 is ENHRY and CDR2 SYGVKD.

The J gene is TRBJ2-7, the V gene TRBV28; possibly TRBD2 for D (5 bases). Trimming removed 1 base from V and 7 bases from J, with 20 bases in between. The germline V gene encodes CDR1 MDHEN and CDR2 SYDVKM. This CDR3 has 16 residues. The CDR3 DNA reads TGTGCCAGCAGTTTATCCCCTCCCTCTGTGACGGGGGAGCAGTACTTC. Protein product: CASSLSPPSVTGEQYF.